This T cell receptor beta chain came from a study of blood T cell repertoires in COVID-19. Study-wide context: Cohort 3 recovery required two negative PCRs, clearance, or symptom resolution. PBMCs, B-cell-depleted T cells, or T cells provided the cDNA or gDNA that made up the material. Sites in the United States, Italy and Spain provided acute and convalescent COVID-19 samples.

Measured with immunoSEQ multiplex PCR; TCRdb has only the in-frame clones, and not every one. The sample has 330,000 or so clones; over 75% are singletons. The germline CDR1 and CDR2 sequences are MNHEY and SVGAGI. The junction had 10 bases not matched to a gene; V was cut back by 8 bases and J by 6 bases. This CDR3 spans 13 amino acids. V is TRBV6-5 and J is TRBJ2-7; 7 nucleotides align to TRBD1. The source of this sequence is a man aged 40-50 years in a cohort exposed to, infected with or recovered from COVID-19 (not recorded which). The sequenced sample was PBMCs or T cells enriched from blood (not recorded which). The CDR3 DNA is TGTGCCAGCGGAAAGACAGGGAAGGCCGAGCAGTACTTC. Translating gives CASGKTGKAEQYF.